The 11 T cell receptor beta chains listed next were all sequenced from one sample in a study of blood T cell repertoires in COVID-19. Sequencing was performed with immunoSEQ multiplex PCR; in TCRdb, only in-frame clones are kept and a portion is missing. The sample has under 150,000 clones; about 85% are singletons. Sequenced sample: peripheral blood. Receptor source: a man aged 40-49 years with acute or convalescent COVID-19.

The gene calls are TRBV27 and TRBJ2-5, with 7 bases matching TRBD1. Germline lookup yields CDR1 MNHEY and CDR2 SMNVEV (reference sequence). This CDR3 has 14 amino acids. V was pared by 5 bases and J by 2 bases, with 5 bases of the junction left unmatched. CDR3 sequence reads: CASSQGTAQETQYF. The CDR3, as DNA: TGTGCCAGCAGTCAGGGGACAGCTCAAGAGACCCAGTACTTC.

CDR3 nucleotide sequence: TGTGCCAGCAGTGCGGCCGGGGGCACCATATATTTT. Translating it yields CASSAAGGTIYF. The gene calls are TRBV2 and TRBJ1-3, with a tentative D call TRBD1 (5 bases). Germline assignment: CDR1 SNHLY and CDR2 FYNNEI. This CDR3 has 12 residues. V was pared by 4 bases and J by 9 bases, with 10 bases between.

Only a few counts were recorded for this clone. The CDR3 region has the DNA TGTGCCAGCAGAGTGGACAGGAACACCGGGGAGCTGTTTTTT. Residues: CASRVDRNTGELFF. The genes are TRBV2 and TRBJ2-2, with a tentative D call TRBD1 (6 bases). The CDR3 has 14 amino acids. V was clipped by 6 bases and J by 1 base, with 9 bases between them. CDR1 is SNHLY and CDR2 is FYNNEI in the germline V gene. The variable domain in full, with the rest retrieved from reference TRBV2 and TRBJ2-2, is EPEVTQTPSHQVTQMGQEVILRCVPISNHLYFYWYRQILGQKVEFLVSFYNNEISEKSEIFDDQFSVERPDGSNFTLKIRSTKLEDSAMYFCASRVDRNTGELFFGEGSRLTVL.

The rearrangement uses TRBV4-1 and TRBJ2-7; tentative D call: TRBD1 (6 bases). V was trimmed by 0 bases and J by 2 bases, leaving 8 bases between them. This CDR3 contains 14 residues. Germline values: CDR1 MGHRA, CDR2 YSYEKL. The CDR3 DNA reads TGCGCCAGCAGCCAAGATTACAGGGCCTACGAGCAGTACTTC. It is translated as CASSQDYRAYEQYF.

The J gene is TRBJ2-3, the V gene TRBV30; D not resolved. With 1 base removed from V and 4 bases from J, the gap between germline ends came to 6 bases. Looked up from germline, CDR1 is GTSNPN and CDR2 is SVGIG (reference sequence). This CDR3 spans 12 amino acids. CDR3 in DNA: TGTGCCTGGAGTGGGGCAGCAGATACGCAGTATTTT. Translated: CAWSGAADTQYF.

V usage is TRBV6-6 and J usage is TRBJ2-2; a possible D gene is TRBD1 (6 bases). Trimming pared 5 bases from V and 7 bases from J, leaving 17 bases between. Germline CDR1 MNHNY, CDR2 SVGAGI (reference sequence). The CDR3 consists of 15 residues. CDR3 loop: CASSDPFTGFGELFF. In DNA, the CDR3 is TGTGCCAGCAGTGACCCCTTTACAGGGTTCGGGGAGCTGTTTTTT.

The chain combines TRBV27 with TRBJ2-6; TRBD1 might be the D (6 bases). V shed 6 bases and J shed 2 bases, with 8 bases lying between them. CDR3 length: 14 residues. The germline gives CDR1 MNHEY, CDR2 SMNVEV (reference sequence). The CDR3 loop reads CASSNRAGANVLTF. The DNA for the CDR3 is TGTGCCAGCAGCAACAGGGCTGGGGCCAACGTCCTGACTTTC.

The chain recombines TRBV5-4 with TRBJ1-2; 9 nucleotides match TRBD1. Trimming at V came to 4 bases and at J to 6 bases, leaving 16 bases not matched to a gene. The CDR3 consists of 17 residues. CDR1 is SGHNT and CDR2 is YYREEE in the germline V gene (reference sequence). CDR3 region: CASSPRQGVNPMDGYTF. The CDR3 region has the DNA TGTGCCAGCAGCCCGAGACAGGGGGTTAACCCTATGGATGGCTACACCTTC.

The chain recombines TRBV7-2 with TRBJ1-5; D ambiguous. Germline values: CDR1 SGHTA, CDR2 FQGNSA. The CDR3 length is 13 residues. V was cut by 0 bases and J by 8 bases, with 8 bases left in between. The CDR3 region has the DNA TGTGCCAGCAGCTTAGCAAGCGGAAAGCCCCAGCATTTT. It yields the protein CASSLASGKPQHF.

V usage is TRBV6-5 and J usage is TRBJ1-4; D call uncertain. Trimming pared 6 bases from V and 3 bases from J, leaving 14 bases between. Germline-derived CDR1 and CDR2 are MNHEY and SVGAGI. The CDR3 length is 15 residues. The CDR3 region has the DNA TGTGCCAGCAGGCCATCGGGGAGTTCTAATGAAAAACTGTTTTTT. Protein: CASRPSGSSNEKLFF.

CDR3 protein: CASSQSFRGETQYF. The CDR3 region has the DNA TGCGCCAGCAGTCAATCGTTCAGAGGGGAGACCCAGTACTTC. The rearrangement joins TRBV23-1 to TRBJ2-5, with a weak D call TRBD2 (5 bases). TRBV23-1 is reported as an ORF; its role is uncertain. V was clipped by 0 bases and J by 5 bases, with 10 bases between them. CDR3 length: 14 amino acids.